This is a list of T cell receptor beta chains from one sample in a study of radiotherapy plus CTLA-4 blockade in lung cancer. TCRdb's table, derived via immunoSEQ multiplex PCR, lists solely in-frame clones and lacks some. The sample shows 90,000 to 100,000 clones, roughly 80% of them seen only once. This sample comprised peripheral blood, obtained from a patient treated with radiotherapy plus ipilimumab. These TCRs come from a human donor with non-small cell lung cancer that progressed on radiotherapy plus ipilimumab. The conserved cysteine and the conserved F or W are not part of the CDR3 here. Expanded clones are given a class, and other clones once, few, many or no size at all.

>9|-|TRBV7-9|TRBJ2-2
ASSPLGELF
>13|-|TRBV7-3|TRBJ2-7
ASSSGPGGDYEQY
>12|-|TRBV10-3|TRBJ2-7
AINPGTGPYEQY
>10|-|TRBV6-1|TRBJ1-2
ASSYVGQGYT
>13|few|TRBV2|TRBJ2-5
ASRPGTGKHETQY
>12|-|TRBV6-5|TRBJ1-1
ASSYSGAMNEAF
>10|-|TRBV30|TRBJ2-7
AWPGVGNEQY
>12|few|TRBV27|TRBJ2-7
ASSLGTGVYEQY
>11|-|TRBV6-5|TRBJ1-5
ASSYALGQPQH
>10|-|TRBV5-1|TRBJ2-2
ASSPDPGELF
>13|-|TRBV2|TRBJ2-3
ASRILDRVTDTQY
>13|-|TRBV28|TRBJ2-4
ASSYLTGSKNIQY
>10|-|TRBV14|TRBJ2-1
ASSPPRHEQF
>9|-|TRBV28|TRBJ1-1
AATRNTEAF
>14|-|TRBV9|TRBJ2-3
ASSVDSGRSTDTQY
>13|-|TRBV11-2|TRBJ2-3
ASSLRLADTDTQY
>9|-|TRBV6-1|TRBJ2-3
ASTGTDTQY
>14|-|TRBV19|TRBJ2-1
ASRLGSSGSWHEQF
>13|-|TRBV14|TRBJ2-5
ASSRLTSGSETQY
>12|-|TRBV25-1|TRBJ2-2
ASSLPQGHGELF
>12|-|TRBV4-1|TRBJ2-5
ASSPVDALKTQY
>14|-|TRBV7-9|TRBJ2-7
ASSSYSGQGTYEQY
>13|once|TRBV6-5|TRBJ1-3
ASSPRDHSRNTIY
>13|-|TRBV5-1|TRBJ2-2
ASSLAQGSTGELF
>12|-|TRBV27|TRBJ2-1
ASSWRGAYNEQF
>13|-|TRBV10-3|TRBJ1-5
ATGRDRGSRQPQH
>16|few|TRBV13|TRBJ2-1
ASSSRLAGGGYGDEQF
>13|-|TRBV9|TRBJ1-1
ASSVVVGRRAEAF
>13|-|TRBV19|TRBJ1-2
ASSARQGANYGYT
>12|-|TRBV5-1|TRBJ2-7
ASSTTGVSYEQY
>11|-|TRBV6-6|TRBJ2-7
ASSYTQGYEQY
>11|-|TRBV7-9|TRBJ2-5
ATALSGGETQY
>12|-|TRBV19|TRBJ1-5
ASQHGGGAMTQH
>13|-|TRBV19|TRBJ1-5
ASSIGQARNQPQH
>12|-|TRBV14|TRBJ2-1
ASSSMTNGNEQF
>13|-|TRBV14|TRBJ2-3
ASSQRTGLTDTQY
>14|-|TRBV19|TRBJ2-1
ASSQQGASGRNEQF
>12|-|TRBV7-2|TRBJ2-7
ASSLKAVTYEQY
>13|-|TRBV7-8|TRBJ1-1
ASRLRQGGGTEAF
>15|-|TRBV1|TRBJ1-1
TSSQADRVKGNTEAF
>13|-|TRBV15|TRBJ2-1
ATSLFFGDYNEQF
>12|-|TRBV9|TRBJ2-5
ASTRDAGGKTQY
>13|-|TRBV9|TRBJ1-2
ASSVDGTGFYGYT
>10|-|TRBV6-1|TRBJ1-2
ASTDWDYGYT
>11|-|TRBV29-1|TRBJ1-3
SVGSGAGNTIY
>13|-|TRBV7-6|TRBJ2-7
ASSYLAGSSYEQY
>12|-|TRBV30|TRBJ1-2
AWAGTALSYGYT
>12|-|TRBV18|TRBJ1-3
ASSPGVTGNTIY
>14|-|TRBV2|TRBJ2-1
ASSEQGSSIYNEQF
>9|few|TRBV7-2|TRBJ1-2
ASSLAQGPT
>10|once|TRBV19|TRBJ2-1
ASGGQIQEQF
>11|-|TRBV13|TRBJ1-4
ASSLEGGEKLF
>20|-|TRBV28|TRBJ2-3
ASSLYGLGLAGSWANADTQY